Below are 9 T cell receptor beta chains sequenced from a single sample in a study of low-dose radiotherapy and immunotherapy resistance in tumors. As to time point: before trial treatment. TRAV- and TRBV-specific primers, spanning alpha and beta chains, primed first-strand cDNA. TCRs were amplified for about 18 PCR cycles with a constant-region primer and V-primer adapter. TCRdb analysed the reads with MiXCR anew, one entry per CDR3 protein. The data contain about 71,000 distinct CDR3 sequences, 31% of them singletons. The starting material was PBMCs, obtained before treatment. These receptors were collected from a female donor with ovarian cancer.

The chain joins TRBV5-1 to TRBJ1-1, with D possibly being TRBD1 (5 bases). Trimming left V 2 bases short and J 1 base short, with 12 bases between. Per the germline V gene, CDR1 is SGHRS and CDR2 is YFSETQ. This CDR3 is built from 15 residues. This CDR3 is CASSLGHNENTEAFF. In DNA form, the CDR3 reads TGCGCCAGCAGCTTAGGACACAATGAGAACACTGAAGCTTTCTTT.

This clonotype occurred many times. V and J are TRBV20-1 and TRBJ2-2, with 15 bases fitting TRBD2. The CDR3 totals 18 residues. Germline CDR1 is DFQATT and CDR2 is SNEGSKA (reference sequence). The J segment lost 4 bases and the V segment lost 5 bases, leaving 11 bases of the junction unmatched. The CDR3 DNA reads TGCAGTGCTCAACTACCGGGACTAGCGGGAGGTAGCACCGGGGAGCTGTTTTTT. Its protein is CSAQLPGLAGGSTGELFF.

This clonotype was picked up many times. This chain's CDR3 is CASSFWGAYEQYF. The CDR3 nucleotides are TGTGCCAGCAGCTTCTGGGGGGCCTACGAGCAGTACTTC. The J gene is TRBJ2-7, the V gene TRBV5-4; possible D gene TRBD2, 6 bases. Per the germline V gene, CDR1 is SGHNT and CDR2 is YYREEE (reference sequence). This CDR3 has 13 residues. V was shortened by 2 bases and J by 2 bases, with 8 bases between the two germline ends. Full variable domain (missing parts from reference TRBV5-4 and TRBJ2-7): ETGVTQSPTHLIKTRGQQVTLRCSSQSGHNTVSWYQQALGQGPQFIFQYYREEENGRGNFPPRFSGLQFPNYSSELNVNALELDDSALYLCASSFWGAYEQYFGPGTRLTVT.

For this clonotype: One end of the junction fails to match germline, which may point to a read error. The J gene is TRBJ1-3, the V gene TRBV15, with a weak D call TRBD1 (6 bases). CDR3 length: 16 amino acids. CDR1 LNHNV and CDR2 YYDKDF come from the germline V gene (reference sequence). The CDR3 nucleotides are TGTGCCACCAGCGCGTACGGACAGCGCTCTGGAAACACAATATATTTT. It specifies CATSAYGQRSGNTIYF.

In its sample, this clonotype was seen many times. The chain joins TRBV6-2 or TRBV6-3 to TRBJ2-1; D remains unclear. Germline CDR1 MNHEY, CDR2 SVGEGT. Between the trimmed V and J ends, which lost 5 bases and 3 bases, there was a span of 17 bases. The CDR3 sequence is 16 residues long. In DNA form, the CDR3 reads TGTGCCAGCAGTACGCATACAAGAAGACGCTACAATGAGCAGTTCTTC. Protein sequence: CASSTHTRRRYNEQFF.

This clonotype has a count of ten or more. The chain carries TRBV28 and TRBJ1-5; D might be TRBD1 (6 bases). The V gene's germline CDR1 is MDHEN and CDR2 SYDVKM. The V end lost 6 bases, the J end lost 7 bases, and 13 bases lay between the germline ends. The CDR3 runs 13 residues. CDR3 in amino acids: CASSRGTYQPQHF. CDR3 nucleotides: TGTGCCAGCAGCCGGGGGACATACCAGCCCCAGCATTTT.

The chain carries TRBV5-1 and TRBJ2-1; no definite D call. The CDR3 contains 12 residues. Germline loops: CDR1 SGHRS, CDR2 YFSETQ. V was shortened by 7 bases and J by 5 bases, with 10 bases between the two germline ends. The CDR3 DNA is TGCGCCAGCCACGAACCCAACAATGAGCAGTTCTTC. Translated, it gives CASHEPNNEQFF.

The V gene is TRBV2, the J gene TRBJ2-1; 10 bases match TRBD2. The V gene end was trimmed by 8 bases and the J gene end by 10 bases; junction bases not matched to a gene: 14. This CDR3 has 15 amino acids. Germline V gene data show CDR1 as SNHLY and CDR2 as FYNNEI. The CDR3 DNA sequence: TGTGCCAGCCGCAAGGATAGCGGGGGGATAGCGGAGCAGTTCTTC. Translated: CASRKDSGGIAEQFF.

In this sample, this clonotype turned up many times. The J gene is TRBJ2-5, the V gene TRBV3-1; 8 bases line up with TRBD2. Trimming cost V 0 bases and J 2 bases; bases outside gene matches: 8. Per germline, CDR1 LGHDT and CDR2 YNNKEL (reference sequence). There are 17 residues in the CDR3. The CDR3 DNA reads TGTGCCAGCAGCCAAGAAAGGCTAGCGGGTCAACAAGAGACCCAGTACTTC. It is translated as CASSQERLAGQQETQYF.